This TCR beta chain was identified during a study of blood T cell repertoires in COVID-19. The overall study: The study drew acute and convalescent COVID-19 samples from the United States, Italy and Spain.

This table comes from immunoSEQ multiplex PCR, and its TCRdb copy is limited to in-frame clones, with some not included. The table lists about 130,000 clones, 60% to 80% of them singletons. J gave up 10 bases and V 3 bases, and 3 bases lay outside the gene matches. The CDR3 has 12 amino acids. The chain carries TRBV12-3 or TRBV12-4 and TRBJ2-1; 7 bases match TRBD2. This TCR derives from a man aged 60 to 69 who had recovered from COVID-19. The sample comprised peripheral blood. The CDR3 nucleotides read TGTGCCAGCAGTTTTTGGCGGGGGGAGCAGTTCTTC. Residues: CASSFWRGEQFF.